These T cell receptor beta chains were read from a single sample in a study of blood T cell repertoires in COVID-19. Here immunoSEQ multiplex PCR was the method, and the copy in TCRdb shows in-frame clones only, minus some. The data hold about 260,000 clones, with 90% observed a single time. Sequences were obtained from peripheral blood. Receptors were obtained from a woman in her 40s with acute or convalescent COVID-19. CDR3s include the opening cysteine and the closing phenylalanine or tryptophan. D genes are given only for firm matches.

>TRBV5-1|.|TRBJ1-1
CASSPGFTEAFF
TGCGCCAGCAGCCCCGGGTTCACTGAAGCTTTCTTT
>TRBV9|TRBD2|TRBJ2-1
CASSAPGGPLYNEQFF
TGTGCCAGCAGCGCGCCGGGGGGGCCTTTGTACAATGAGCAGTTCTTC
>TRBV29-1|.|TRBJ2-3
CSVLQADTQYF
TGCAGCGTTCTTCAGGCAGATACGCAGTATTTT
>TRBV3-1/TRBV3-2|TRBD1|TRBJ2-3
CASSQDRTGLLTDTQYF
TGTGCCAGCAGCCAAGATAGGACAGGCCTTTTGACAGATACGCAGTATTTT
>TRBV5-1|.|TRBJ1-1
CASSWAGGDRSDKGYTEAFF
TGCGCCAGCAGCTGGGCGGGCGGTGACAGGTCTGATAAGGGGTACACTGAAGCTTTCTTT
>TRBV24-1|TRBD2|TRBJ2-1
CATSDGGTSNEQFF
TGTGCCACCAGTGATGGCGGGACTAGCAATGAGCAGTTCTTC
>TRBV5-6|TRBD1|TRBJ2-1
CASSFGTGVHPSSYNEQFF
TGTGCCAGCAGCTTCGGGACAGGGGTCCACCCGAGCTCCTACAATGAGCAGTTCTTC
>TRBV15|TRBD1|TRBJ2-6
CATSRGPGQGFFGGANVLTF
TGTGCCACCAGCAGAGGACCGGGACAGGGTTTCTTCGGTGGGGCCAACGTCCTGACTTTC
>TRBV6-2/TRBV6-3|TRBD1|TRBJ1-2
CASSRGTEIDF
TGTGCCAGCAGTCGCGGGACAGAAATTGACTTC
>TRBV13|TRBD1|TRBJ2-3
CASSRRGDTQYF
TGTGCCAGCAGCCGCAGGGGGGATACGCAGTATTTT